The TCR beta chain under discussion was sequenced for a study of blood T cells in healthy people across ages. A minimum of 6 micrograms of total RNA was extracted per sample. The V gene's germline CDR1 is SGHTA and CDR2 FQGTGA. V was cut by 1 base and J by 1 base, with 9 bases left in between. The CDR3 contains 15 residues. A second PCR, run for roughly 7 to 12 cycles, used a sample-barcoded 5' primer plus a J-beta primer mix. TCRdb re-called the 5' RACE reads through MiXCR, storing one row per CDR3 protein. Of about 930,000 distinct CDR3 sequences listed, about 27% are singletons. A few counts support this clonotype. These data were also reused for a study on T cells of mothers and their children. This second study says: Compared with unrelated pairs, related mother-child pairs had slightly higher, non-significant overlap.

This TCR was sampled from a woman aged 40 to 50 in good health. V gene TRBV7-3 combines with J gene TRBJ2-3, with TRBD2 as a possible D gene (5 bases). The sequencing sample was made of blood. As DNA, the CDR3 is TGTGCCAGCAGCTTAAGACTAACTGGCACAGATACGCAGTATTTT. This translates into CASSLRLTGTDTQYF.